The rows below give T cell receptor beta chains drawn from one sample of a study of blood T cell repertoires in COVID-19. The data were produced by immunoSEQ multiplex PCR, yet TCRdb's version contains in-frame clones alone and is incomplete. The repertoire consists of under 250,000 clones, with roughly 80% occurring once and the leading ten covering 7% to 8.5%. Sequencing used peripheral blood. The receptors shown here come from a woman in her 70s with acute or convalescent COVID-19. The CDR3 runs from the conserved cysteine through the conserved F or W. Each record gives: D gene, V gene, J gene, clone size, CDR3 DNA, CDR3 protein. A D gene is named only where the DNA matches it firmly. The size entry is marked missing in some rows and otherwise reads once, few, many or a size class.

D: NA
V: TRBV2
J: TRBJ2-1
size: NA
DNA: TGTGCCAGCAGTGCTGAAAGCAGGCACAATGAGCAGTTCTTC
CDR3: CASSAESRHNEQFF

D: NA
V: TRBV10-3
J: TRBJ2-2
size: NA
DNA: TGTGCCATCAGTACCGGGACTTCGAACACCGGGGAGCTGTTTTTT
CDR3: CAISTGTSNTGELFF

D: NA
V: TRBV6-5
J: TRBJ2-7
size: NA
DNA: TGTGCCAGCAGTCTAAATAGGGGGTCCTACGAGCAGTACTTC
CDR3: CASSLNRGSYEQYF

D: NA
V: TRBV19
J: TRBJ1-5
size: NA
DNA: TGTGCCAGTAGTACGCGGGGGCCAGGACAGCCCCAGCATTTT
CDR3: CASSTRGPGQPQHF

D: NA
V: TRBV6-5
J: TRBJ2-7
size: few
DNA: TGTGCCAGCAGTTACCGACAGGCTAGGTCCTACGAGCAGTACTTC
CDR3: CASSYRQARSYEQYF

D: TRBD1
V: TRBV28
J: TRBJ1-4
size: NA
DNA: TGTGCCAGCAGTCCCAAGAGACAGGGTGGGGATGAAAAACTGTTTTTT
CDR3: CASSPKRQGGDEKLFF

D: NA
V: TRBV30
J: TRBJ2-5
size: NA
DNA: TGTGCCTGGAGTGTAGGGGCCCTGGGAGAGACCCAGTACTTC
CDR3: CAWSVGALGETQYF

D: TRBD2
V: TRBV10-2
J: TRBJ2-3
size: NA
DNA: TGCGCCAGCAGTGAGTCGAGCGGGGGGCGATCTAGCACAGATACGCAGTATTTT
CDR3: CASSESSGGRSSTDTQYF

D: NA
V: TRBV12-3/TRBV12-4
J: TRBJ2-7
size: NA
DNA: TGTGCCAGCAGTTTTGGCCCCTACGAGCAGTACTTC
CDR3: CASSFGPYEQYF

D: NA
V: TRBV29-1
J: TRBJ2-5
size: NA
DNA: TGCAGCGTTGTGAGCGTAGGAGAGACCCAGTACTTC
CDR3: CSVVSVGETQYF

D: NA
V: TRBV19
J: TRBJ2-5
size: NA
DNA: TGTGCCAGTAGACAGGCAGGAGAGACCCAGTACTTC
CDR3: CASRQAGETQYF

D: TRBD2
V: TRBV7-9
J: TRBJ2-5
size: NA
DNA: TGTGCCAGCAGCTTACTAGCGGGGGGGAGTGAGACCCAGTACTTC
CDR3: CASSLLAGGSETQYF

D: NA
V: TRBV30
J: TRBJ1-5
size: NA
DNA: TGTGCCTGGGCGCTAGCGGGGGCGAATCAGCCCCAGCATTTT
CDR3: CAWALAGANQPQHF

D: TRBD2
V: TRBV5-1
J: TRBJ2-2
size: NA
DNA: TGCGCCAGCGAATTGGGACTAGCGGAAACCGGGGAGCTGTTTTTT
CDR3: CASELGLAETGELFF

D: TRBD1
V: TRBV5-1
J: TRBJ1-4
size: NA
DNA: TGCGCCAGCAGCTTACGGACAGGGAGGGATGAAAAACTGTTTTTT
CDR3: CASSLRTGRDEKLFF

D: NA
V: TRBV11-2
J: TRBJ1-6
size: NA
DNA: TGTGCCAGCAGCTTAGTGCCGGATTCACCCCTCCACTTT
CDR3: CASSLVPDSPLHF

D: TRBD1
V: TRBV27
J: TRBJ2-3
size: NA
DNA: TGTGCCAGCAGGAGACAGGGGGCTGGAGATACGCAGTATTTT
CDR3: CASRRQGAGDTQYF

D: NA
V: TRBV2
J: TRBJ1-1
size: few
DNA: TGTGCCACCTCGGGAGGGAGGAACACTGAAGCTTTCTTT
CDR3: CATSGGRNTEAFF

D: TRBD1
V: TRBV7-2
J: TRBJ1-2
size: NA
DNA: TGTGCCAGCAGCTTGGGACAGGGGAAGGGCTATGGCTACACCTTC
CDR3: CASSLGQGKGYGYTF

D: NA
V: TRBV7-2
J: TRBJ2-5
size: NA
DNA: TGTGCCAGCAGCTTTATGGGGGGGCTTGGTGAGACCCAGTACTTC
CDR3: CASSFMGGLGETQYF

D: NA
V: TRBV29-1
J: TRBJ1-1
size: once
DNA: TGCAGCGTCTTCAGGAGGGGTAGGGGCACTGAAGCTTTCTTT
CDR3: CSVFRRGRGTEAFF

D: TRBD2
V: TRBV27
J: TRBJ2-3
size: NA
DNA: TGTGCCAGCAGTTTCGACGGGGGGGCCGGGGATACGCAGTATTTT
CDR3: CASSFDGGAGDTQYF

D: NA
V: TRBV18
J: TRBJ1-5
size: few
DNA: TGTGCCAGCTCACCGGACAGTAATAGCAATCAGCCCCAGCATTTT
CDR3: CASSPDSNSNQPQHF

D: NA
V: TRBV6-5
J: TRBJ1-2
size: NA
DNA: TGTGCCAGCAGCCGAACAGGGTCCAACTATGGCTACACCTTC
CDR3: CASSRTGSNYGYTF

D: TRBD1
V: TRBV10-3
J: TRBJ1-1
size: NA
DNA: TGTGCCATCAGCAAGACAGGGAAGGACACTGAAGCTTTCTTT
CDR3: CAISKTGKDTEAFF

D: TRBD2
V: TRBV10-3
J: TRBJ2-3
size: NA
DNA: TGTGCCATCAGTGAGTCGACCTTACTAGCGGGGGAATTGGATACGCAGTATTTT
CDR3: CAISESTLLAGELDTQYF

D: TRBD1
V: TRBV7-2
J: TRBJ1-1
size: NA
DNA: TGTGCCAGCAGCCCTGAACCGGGACAGGGGACTGAAGCTTTCTTT
CDR3: CASSPEPGQGTEAFF

D: TRBD1
V: TRBV19
J: TRBJ2-5
size: NA
DNA: TGTGCCAGTAGTACCTTGGACAGGGAAGAGACCCAGTACTTC
CDR3: CASSTLDREETQYF

D: NA
V: TRBV6-2/TRBV6-3
J: TRBJ2-5
size: NA
DNA: TGTGCCAGCAGTTATTCTGAGACCCAGTACTTC
CDR3: CASSYSETQYF

D: NA
V: TRBV7-9
J: TRBJ2-2
size: NA
DNA: TGTGCCAGCAGCTGGGGGACTGGGGCCACCGGGGAGCTGTTTTTT
CDR3: CASSWGTGATGELFF

D: NA
V: TRBV2
J: TRBJ1-1
size: NA
DNA: TGTGCCAGCAGAGTACAGGGAAAAGAGGCTTTCTTT
CDR3: CASRVQGKEAFF

D: TRBD1
V: TRBV25-1
J: TRBJ1-4
size: NA
DNA: TGTGCCAGCAGTCCCACCGGGACAGACTTTGAAAAACTGTTTTTT
CDR3: CASSPTGTDFEKLFF

D: TRBD2
V: TRBV10-1
J: TRBJ2-3
size: NA
DNA: TGCGCCAGCAGCAAGCAACCGGGACTAGCGGGGGTGTATACGCAGTATTTT
CDR3: CASSKQPGLAGVYTQYF

D: TRBD1
V: TRBV19
J: TRBJ1-1
size: NA
DNA: TGTGCCAGTGGGGACAGGGGGAACACTGAAGCTTTCTTT
CDR3: CASGDRGNTEAFF

D: TRBD1
V: TRBV6-5
J: TRBJ1-6
size: NA
DNA: TGTGCCAGCAGCCGAACAGGGGACTCACCCCTCCACTTT
CDR3: CASSRTGDSPLHF

D: NA
V: TRBV12-3/TRBV12-4
J: TRBJ1-2
size: NA
DNA: TGTGCCAGCAGTCCAGGGGTATGGGGCTACACCTTC
CDR3: CASSPGVWGYTF

D: NA
V: TRBV7-2
J: TRBJ1-4
size: NA
DNA: TGTGCCAGCAGCTTAATGGGGGCTGGAACTAATGAAAAACTGTTTTTT
CDR3: CASSLMGAGTNEKLFF

D: TRBD1
V: TRBV23-1
J: TRBJ1-5
size: once
DNA: TGCGCCAGCAGTCTCCTCCAACAGGGGGTCTTAGATCAGCCCCAGCATTTT
CDR3: CASSLLQQGVLDQPQHF

D: NA
V: TRBV7-6
J: TRBJ1-5
size: NA
DNA: TGTGCCAGCAGCAAGACATCCGGACTAAATCAGCCCCAGCATTTT
CDR3: CASSKTSGLNQPQHF

D: TRBD1
V: TRBV2
J: TRBJ2-7
size: NA
DNA: TGTGCCAGCAGCCAGGGGGCGATCACCTACGAGCAGTACTTC
CDR3: CASSQGAITYEQYF

D: TRBD1
V: TRBV27
J: TRBJ1-2
size: few
DNA: TGTGCCAGCAGTTTTATAGGGGGCGATGGCTACACCTTC
CDR3: CASSFIGGDGYTF